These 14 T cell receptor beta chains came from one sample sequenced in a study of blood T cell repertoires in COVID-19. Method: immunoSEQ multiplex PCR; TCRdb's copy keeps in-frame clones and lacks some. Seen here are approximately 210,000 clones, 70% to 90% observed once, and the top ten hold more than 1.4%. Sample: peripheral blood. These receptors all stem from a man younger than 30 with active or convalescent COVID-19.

The CDR3: CASSLGGQQAFF. DNA of the CDR3: TGCGCCAGCAGCTTAGGGGGACAACAAGCTTTCTTT. The chain is built from TRBV5-1 and TRBJ1-1, with D possibly matching TRBD1 (6 bases). This CDR3 comprises 12 residues. Germline values: CDR1 SGHRS, CDR2 YFSETQ. The ends were cut back, 2 bases at V and 9 bases at J, with 11 bases in the middle.

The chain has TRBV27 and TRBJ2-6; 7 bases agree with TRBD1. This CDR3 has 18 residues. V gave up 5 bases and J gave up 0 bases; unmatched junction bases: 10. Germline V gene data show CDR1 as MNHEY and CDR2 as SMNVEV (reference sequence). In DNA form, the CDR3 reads TGTGCCAGCAGTCCATGGGGACAGACCTCCTCTGGGGCCAACGTCCTGACTTTC. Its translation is CASSPWGQTSSGANVLTF.

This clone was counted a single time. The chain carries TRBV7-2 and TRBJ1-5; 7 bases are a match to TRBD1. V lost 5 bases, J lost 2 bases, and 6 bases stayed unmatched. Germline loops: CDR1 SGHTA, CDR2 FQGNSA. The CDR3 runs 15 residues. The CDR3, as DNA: TGTGCCAGCAGCACCCGACAGGGCGGCAATCAGCCCCAGCATTTT. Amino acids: CASSTRQGGNQPQHF.

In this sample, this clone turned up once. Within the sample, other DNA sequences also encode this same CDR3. This CDR3 is CASSLTGYGYTF. The CDR3 DNA reads TGTGCCAGCAGCTTGACAGGTTATGGCTACACCTTC. This rearrangement joins TRBV5-6 to TRBJ1-2; a possible D gene is TRBD1 (5 bases). Germline values: CDR1 SGHDT, CDR2 YYEEEE. The CDR3 covers 12 residues. V was clipped by 1 base and J by 5 bases, with 6 bases between them.

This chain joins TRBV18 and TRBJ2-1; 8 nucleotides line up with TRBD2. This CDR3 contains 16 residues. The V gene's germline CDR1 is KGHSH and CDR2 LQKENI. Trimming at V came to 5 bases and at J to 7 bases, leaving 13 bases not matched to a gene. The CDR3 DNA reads TGTGCCAGCTCAGCAACTAGCGGCACGAATCCAAATGAGCAGTTCTTC. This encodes CASSATSGTNPNEQFF.

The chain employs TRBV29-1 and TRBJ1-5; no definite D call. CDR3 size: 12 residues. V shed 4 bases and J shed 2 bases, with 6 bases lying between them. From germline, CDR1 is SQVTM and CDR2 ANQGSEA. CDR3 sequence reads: CSVVNGNQPQHF. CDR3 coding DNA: TGCAGCGTTGTAAATGGCAATCAGCCCCAGCATTTT.

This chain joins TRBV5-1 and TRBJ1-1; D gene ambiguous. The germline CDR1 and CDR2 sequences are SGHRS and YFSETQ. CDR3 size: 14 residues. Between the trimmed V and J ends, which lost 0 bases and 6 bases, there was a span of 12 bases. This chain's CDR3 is CASSLVQSSSEAFF. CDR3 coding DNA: TGCGCCAGCAGCTTGGTACAGTCCTCCTCTGAAGCTTTCTTT.

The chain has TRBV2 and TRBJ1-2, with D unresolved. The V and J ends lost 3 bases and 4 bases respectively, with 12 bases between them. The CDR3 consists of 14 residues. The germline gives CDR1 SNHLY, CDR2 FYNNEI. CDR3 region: CASSEAGRLYGYTF. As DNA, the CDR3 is TGTGCCAGCAGTGAGGCGGGCAGACTCTATGGCTACACCTTC.

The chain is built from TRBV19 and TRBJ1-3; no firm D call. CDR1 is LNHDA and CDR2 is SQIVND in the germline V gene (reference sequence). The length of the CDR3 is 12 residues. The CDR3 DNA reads TGTGGTGTGGGGAGCCCTGGAAACACCATATATTTT. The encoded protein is CGVGSPGNTIYF.

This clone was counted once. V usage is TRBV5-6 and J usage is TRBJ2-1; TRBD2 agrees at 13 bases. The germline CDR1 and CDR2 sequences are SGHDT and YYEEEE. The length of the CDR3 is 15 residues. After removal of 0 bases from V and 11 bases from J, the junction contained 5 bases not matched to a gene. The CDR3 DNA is TGTGCCAGCAGCTTGGGGAGACTAGCGGGGGGACAGCAGTTCTTC. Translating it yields CASSLGRLAGGQQFF.

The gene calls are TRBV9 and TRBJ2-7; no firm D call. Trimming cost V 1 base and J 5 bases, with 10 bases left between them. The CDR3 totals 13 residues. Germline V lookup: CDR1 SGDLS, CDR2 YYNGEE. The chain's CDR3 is CASSVSPQDEQYF. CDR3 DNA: TGTGCCAGCAGCGTATCGCCTCAGGACGAGCAGTACTTC.

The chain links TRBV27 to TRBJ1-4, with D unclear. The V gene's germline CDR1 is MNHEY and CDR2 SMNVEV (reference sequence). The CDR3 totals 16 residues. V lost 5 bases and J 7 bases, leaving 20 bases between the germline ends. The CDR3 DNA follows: TGTGCCAGCAGTCCTCCCGGGGATGGGGAGGGTGAAAAACTGTTTTTT. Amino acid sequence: CASSPPGDGEGEKLFF.

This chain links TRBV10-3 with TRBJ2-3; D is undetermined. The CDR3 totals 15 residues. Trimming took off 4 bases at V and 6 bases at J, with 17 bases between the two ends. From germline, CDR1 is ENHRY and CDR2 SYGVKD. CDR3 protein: CAISGQATSGDTQYF. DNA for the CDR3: TGTGCCATCAGTGGGCAAGCGACCAGTGGGGATACGCAGTATTTT.

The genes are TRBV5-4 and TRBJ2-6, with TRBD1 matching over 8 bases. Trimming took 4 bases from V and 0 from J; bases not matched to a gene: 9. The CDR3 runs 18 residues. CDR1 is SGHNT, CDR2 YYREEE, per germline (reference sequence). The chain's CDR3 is CASSPRTGFFSGANVLTF. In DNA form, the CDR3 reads TGTGCCAGCAGCCCTCGGACAGGGTTTTTCTCTGGGGCCAACGTCCTGACTTTC.